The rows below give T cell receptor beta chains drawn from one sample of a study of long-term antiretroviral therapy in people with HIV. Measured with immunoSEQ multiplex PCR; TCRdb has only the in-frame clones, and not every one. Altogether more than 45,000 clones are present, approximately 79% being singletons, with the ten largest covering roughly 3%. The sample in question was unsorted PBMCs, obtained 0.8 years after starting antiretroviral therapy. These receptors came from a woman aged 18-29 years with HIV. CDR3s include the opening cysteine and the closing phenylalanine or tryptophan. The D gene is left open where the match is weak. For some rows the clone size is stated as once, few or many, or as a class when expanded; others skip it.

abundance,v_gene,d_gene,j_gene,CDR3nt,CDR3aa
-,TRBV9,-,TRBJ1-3,TGTGCCAGCAGCCCCCCCAACTCTGGAAACACCATATATTTT,CASSPPNSGNTIYF
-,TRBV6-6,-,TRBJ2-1,TGTGCCAGCAGTTACACTAGCAGCCCCTACAATGAGCAGTTCTTC,CASSYTSSPYNEQFF
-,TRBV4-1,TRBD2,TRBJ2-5,TGCGCCAGCAGCCTCCGGACTAGCGGGCTCCAAGAGACCCAGTACTTC,CASSLRTSGLQETQYF
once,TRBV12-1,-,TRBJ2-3,TGTGCCAGCAGCTTTGGGGACCAGGGACCTAGCACAGATACGCAGTATTTT,CASSFGDQGPSTDTQYF
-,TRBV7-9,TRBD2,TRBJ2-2,TGTGCCAGCAGCCCTCTGACTAGCGGGAGAGATCGGGGAGCTGTTTTT,CASSPLTSGRDRGAVF
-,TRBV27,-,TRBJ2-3,TGTGCCAGCGGATTCACAGATACGCAGTATTTT,CASGFTDTQYF
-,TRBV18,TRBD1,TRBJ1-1,TGTGCCAGCTCACCATCCGGACAGGGAGGGCCGATGAACACTGAAGCTTTCTTT,CASSPSGQGGPMNTEAFF
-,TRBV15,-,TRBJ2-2,TGTGCCACCAGCAGAGATGGATCCACCGGGGAGCTGTTTTTT,CATSRDGSTGELFF
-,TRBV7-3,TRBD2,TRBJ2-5,TGTGCCAGCAGCCCGGGACTAGCGGTGCAAGAGACCCAGTACTTC,CASSPGLAVQETQYF
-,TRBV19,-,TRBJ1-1,TGTGCCAGTAGTGAGTACGGGGACACTGAAGCTTTCTTT,CASSEYGDTEAFF
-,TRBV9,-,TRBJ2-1,TGTGCCAGCAGCACCCGTTGGGAGAACAATGAGCAGTTCTTC,CASSTRWENNEQFF
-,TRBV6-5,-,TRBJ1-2,TGTGCCAGCAGTTACGGACTCAGGCCCGGAGGTGGCTACACCTTC,CASSYGLRPGGGYTF
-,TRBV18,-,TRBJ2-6,TGTGCCAGCTCACCCCGACAGATCTCTGGGGCCAACGTCCTGACTTTC,CASSPRQISGANVLTF
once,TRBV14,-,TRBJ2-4,TGTGCCAGCAGCCAAGATCAGGTGAGGGCCGGCATTCAGTACTTC,CASSQDQVRAGIQYF
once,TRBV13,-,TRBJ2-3,TGTGCCAGCAGTATTGTGACCAGAGGGCCAGATACGCAGTATTTT,CASSIVTRGPDTQYF
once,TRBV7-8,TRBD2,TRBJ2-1,TGTGCCAGCAGCTTAGGAATTAGCGGGGGTGTCAATGAGCAGTTCTTC,CASSLGISGGVNEQFF
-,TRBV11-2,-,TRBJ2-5,TGTGCCAGCAGCTTAGTTCCGTCGGGAATACAAGAGACCCAGTACTTC,CASSLVPSGIQETQYF
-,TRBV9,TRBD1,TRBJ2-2,TGTGCCAGCAGCGCAACAGGGGGCGCCGCCGGGGAGCTGTTTTTT,CASSATGGAAGELFF
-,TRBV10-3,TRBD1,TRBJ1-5,TGTGCCATCAGTGAGTCGTTAAGGGACAGCCGCAATCAGCCCCAGCATTTT,CAISESLRDSRNQPQHF
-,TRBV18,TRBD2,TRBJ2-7,TGTGCCAGCTCACCACCGGTAGCGGGAACCTACGAGCAGTACTTC,CASSPPVAGTYEQYF
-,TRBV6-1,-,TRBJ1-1,TGTGCCAGCCTCATCGAAAGAGGGGCTCCTGAAGCTTTCTTT,CASLIERGAPEAFF
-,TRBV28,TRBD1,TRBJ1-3,TGTGCCAGCAGTTTAGTCCGGGACAGGGGCTCAGGAAACACCATATATTTT,CASSLVRDRGSGNTIYF
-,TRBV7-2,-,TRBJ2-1,TGTGCCAGCAGCTTAGAAGACTTGGAGCAGTTCTTC,CASSLEDLEQFF